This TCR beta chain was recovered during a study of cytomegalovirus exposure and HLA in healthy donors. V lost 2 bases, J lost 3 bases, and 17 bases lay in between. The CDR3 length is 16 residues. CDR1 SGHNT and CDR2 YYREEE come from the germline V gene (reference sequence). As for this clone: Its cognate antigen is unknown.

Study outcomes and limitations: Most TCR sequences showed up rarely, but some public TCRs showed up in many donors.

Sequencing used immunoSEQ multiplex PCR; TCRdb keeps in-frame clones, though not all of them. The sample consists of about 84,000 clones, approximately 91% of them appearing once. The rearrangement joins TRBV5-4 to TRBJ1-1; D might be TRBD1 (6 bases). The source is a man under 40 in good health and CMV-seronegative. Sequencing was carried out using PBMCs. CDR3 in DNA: TGTGCCAGCAGCTTAAGGACAGCAGCGACTTACACTGAAGCTTTCTTT. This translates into CASSLRTAATYTEAFF.